The 30 T cell receptor beta chains below were found in one sample sequenced in a study of response to subunit inactivated influenza vaccine (dated by TCRdb to the late 2010s). The library relied on RT-PCR. For sequencing, an Illumina HiSeq 2500 was employed. TCRdb reprocessing: public reads trimmed at Q25 with fastp, clones called with MiXCR, in-frame beta chains kept. Entries that share a CDR3 protein sequence are merged under the most common genes and DNA. The sample records fewer than 750,000 distinct CDR3 sequences, about 15% of which are singletons. The ten most abundant clones make up 8.5% to 14% of the sample. This specimen was PBMCs from blood, taken approximately 13 days after vaccination. The source of these receptors is a man in his forties or fifties who received an inactivated influenza vaccine. Donor details come from another sample of the same person, matched by shared clones.

This clonotype was seen repeatedly, ten times or more. J is TRBJ1-4 and V is TRBV4-3; 9 bases are a match to TRBD1. CDR1 and CDR2 (germline): LGHNA, YSLEER. This CDR3 region has 16 residues. V lost 0 bases and J lost 7; bases outside the gene matches: 6. For the CDR3, the DNA is TGCGCCAGCAGCCAAGATCTTCGACAGGGGGGTGAAAAACTGTTTTTT. Translating it yields CASSQDLRQGGEKLFF.

The genes are TRBV20-1 and TRBJ2-1; a weak D match, TRBD2 (5 bases). Germline V CDR1 and CDR2: DFQATT, SNEGSKA (reference sequence). The CDR3 covers 14 residues. Trimming pared 5 bases from V and 0 bases from J, leaving 11 bases between. CDR3 in amino acids: CSAAGVSSYNEQFF. For the CDR3, the DNA is TGCAGTGCTGCCGGGGTTAGCTCCTACAATGAGCAGTTCTTC.

CDR3 region: CSAKHGTWNEQFF. CDR3 DNA sequence: TGCAGTGCTAAGCACGGGACCTGGAATGAGCAGTTCTTC. V usage is TRBV20-1 and J usage is TRBJ2-1; D is perhaps TRBD1 or TRBD2 (5 bases each). The germline V gene encodes CDR1 DFQATT and CDR2 SNEGSKA (reference sequence). This CDR3 spans 13 amino acids. Trimming took 4 bases from V and 7 from J, leaving 14 bases between them.

This clonotype was recorded at least ten times. The chain combines TRBV5-1 with TRBJ2-1, with TRBD1 identical over 7 bases. Germline loops: CDR1 SGHRS, CDR2 YFSETQ. The trim removed 7 bases at V and 1 base at J, leaving 8 bases unmatched. The CDR3 is made up of 15 amino acids. Written as DNA, the CDR3 is TGCGCCAGCGGGCCTGACAGGGTGTCCTACAATGAGCAGTTCTTC. Protein sequence: CASGPDRVSYNEQFF.

This clonotype was detected many times. J is TRBJ2-7 and V is TRBV7-2, with 7 bases matching TRBD1. Germline lookup yields CDR1 SGHTA and CDR2 FQGNSA. After removal of 8 bases from V and 3 bases from J, the junction contained 7 bases not matched to a gene. The CDR3 length is 13 residues. The CDR3 region has the DNA TGTGCCAGCGGACGACAGGGTAACTACGAGCAGTACTTC. Residues: CASGRQGNYEQYF.

This clonotype was counted only a few times. The chain employs TRBV4-2 and TRBJ1-1; no firm D call. Per germline, CDR1 LGHNA and CDR2 YNFKEQ. Trimming pared 4 bases from V and 1 base from J, leaving 16 bases between. The CDR3 is made up of 16 amino acids. CDR3 coding DNA: TGTGCCAGCAGCCTCCCGCTAACCACAAAGAACACTGAAGCTTTCTTT. Encoded protein: CASSLPLTTKNTEAFF.

V is TRBV18 and J is TRBJ2-1, with 7 nucleotides matching TRBD2. The CDR3 is 13 amino acids. V shed 0 bases, J shed 7 bases, and the junction held 0 bases outside the gene matches. Germline values: CDR1 KGHSH, CDR2 LQKENI. CDR3 region: CASSPPGGNEQFF. The DNA for the CDR3 is TGTGCCAGCTCACCACCGGGGGGGAATGAGCAGTTCTTC. The full variable domain, with the rest looked up from reference TRBV18 and TRBJ2-1, is NAGVMQNPRHLVRRRGQEARLRCSPMKGHSHVYWYRQLPEEGLKFMVYLQKENIIDESGMPKERFSAEFPKEGPSILRIQQVVRGDSAAYFCASSPPGGNEQFFGPGTRLTVL.

The CDR3 DNA is TGTGCCAGCAGCCACCAGGGACTTGGGGCCAACGTCCTGACTTTC. This codes for CASSHQGLGANVLTF. This chain uses TRBV14 with TRBJ2-6, with D maybe TRBD2 (6 bases). Trimming cost V 3 bases and J 3 bases, with 9 bases left between them. The germline gives CDR1 SGHDN, CDR2 FVKESK. The CDR3 contains 15 residues.

This chain joins TRBV30 and TRBJ1-5; tentatively, D is TRBD1 (5 bases). V was clipped by 1 base and J by 2 bases, with 15 bases between them. This CDR3 contains 16 residues. Germline V lookup: CDR1 GTSNPN, CDR2 SVGIG (reference sequence). CDR3 bases: TGTGCCTGGAGTGGACGACAACAGGTGGGCAATCAGCCCCAGCATTTT. It specifies CAWSGRQQVGNQPQHF. Full variable domain (remainder filled in from reference TRBV30 and TRBJ1-5): SQTIHQWPATLVQPVGSPLSLECTVEGTSNPNLYWYRQAAGRGLQLLFYSVGIGQISSEVPQNLSASRPQDRQFILSSKKLLLSDSGFYLCAWSGRQQVGNQPQHFGDGTRLSIL.

CDR3 in amino acids: CASSLWGTSHNEQFF. The CDR3 DNA follows: TGTGCCAGCAGTCTTTGGGGGACTAGCCACAATGAGCAGTTCTTC. The chain carries TRBV28 and TRBJ2-1; TRBD2 matches at 9 bases. The CDR3 is made up of 15 amino acids. V lost 5 bases and J lost 5; bases outside the gene matches: 7. Germline V gene data show CDR1 as MDHEN and CDR2 as SYDVKM.

This clonotype was counted ten times or more. This sequence joins TRBV5-1 and TRBJ2-7, with 9 bases lining up with TRBD2. Germline CDR1 is SGHRS and CDR2 is YFSETQ. This CDR3 has 15 amino acids. V shed 3 bases, J shed 0 bases, and the junction held 4 bases outside the gene matches. The CDR3 nucleotides read TGCGCCAGCAGCTCGATTAGCGGGAGCTCCTACGAGCAGTACTTC. The encoded protein is CASSSISGSSYEQYF.

This clonotype has more than one count but fewer than ten. The gene calls are TRBV15 and TRBJ2-5, with TRBD2 matching 9 bases. The junction had 4 bases not matched to a gene; V was cut back by 3 bases and J by 2 bases. CDR3 size: 15 residues. Germline CDR1 reads LNHNV; CDR2 reads YYDKDF (reference sequence). In nucleotides, the CDR3 is TGTGCCACCAGCAGTCGAGCGGGGGGTCAAGAGACCCAGTACTTC. Translated, it gives CATSSRAGGQETQYF.

As concerns this clonotype: A clone one base away is much larger, so this may be a read error. The V gene is TRBV12-3 or TRBV12-4, the J gene TRBJ2-2; 10 bases match TRBD2. The V and J ends lost 3 bases and 8 bases, in that order; junction bases with no gene match: 6. The CDR3 totals 15 residues. This chain's CDR3 is CASSLELAGFGELFF. CDR3 sequence (DNA): TGTGCCAGCAGTTTGGAACTAGCGGGGTTTGGGGAGCTGTTTTTT.

This clonotype was counted a few times. The CDR3 DNA sequence: TGCAGCGTTCTCCCGGTCGGAACGACCTCCTACGAGCAGTACTTC. Translation gives CSVLPVGTTSYEQYF. This chain uses TRBV29-1 with TRBJ2-7; D not certain. This CDR3 contains 15 residues. The germline V gene has CDR1 SQVTM and CDR2 ANQGSEA. The V gene lost 5 bases and the J gene lost 0 bases, with 17 bases spanning the gap.

There are a few counts of this clonotype. The chain recombines TRBV9 with TRBJ2-7; 8 nucleotides align to TRBD1. The ends lost 0 bases at V and 5 bases at J; junction bases unmatched: 16. Germline CDR1 SGDLS, CDR2 YYNGEE. The CDR3 sequence is 18 residues long. The CDR3 sequence is CASSVGPDPDRAVNEQYF. The CDR3 nucleotides are TGTGCCAGCAGCGTAGGGCCAGACCCGGACAGGGCGGTAAACGAGCAGTACTTC.

This clonotype showed up many times. The gene calls are TRBV7-2 and TRBJ2-7; D may be TRBD2 (5 bases). The germline gives CDR1 SGHTA, CDR2 FQGNSA. Trimming stripped 1 base from V and 6 bases from J, with 10 bases between. CDR3 size: 13 residues. CDR3 sequence reads: CASSLVLVSEQYF. The DNA for the CDR3 is TGTGCCAGCAGCTTAGTACTAGTCTCCGAGCAGTACTTC.

The chain is built from TRBV29-1 and TRBJ2-5; 8 nucleotides match TRBD1. The CDR3 consists of 13 residues. Unmatched junction bases numbered 7, after V lost 6 bases and J lost 4 bases. The V gene's germline CDR1 is SQVTM and CDR2 ANQGSEA. As DNA, the CDR3 is TGCAGCGTAATGGACAGGGTCCCAGAGACCCAGTACTTC. Translated: CSVMDRVPETQYF.

The chain is built from TRBV19 and TRBJ2-2; D might be TRBD1 (5 bases). This CDR3 has 16 residues. Germline V gene lookup returns CDR1 LNHDA and CDR2 SQIVND (reference sequence). V was cut by 3 bases and J by 4 bases, with 15 bases left in between. CDR3 in amino acids: CASSISRGTGTGELFF. CDR3 DNA: TGTGCCAGTAGTATCTCTAGGGGTACGGGCACCGGGGAGCTGTTTTTT.

This clonotype was seen only a few times. This chain links TRBV6-1 with TRBJ1-2; maybe TRBD1 (6 bases). Germline V gene sequence: CDR1 MNHNS, CDR2 SASEGT. The V end lost 7 bases, the J end lost 4 bases, and 16 bases lay between the germline ends. The CDR3 totals 14 residues. CDR3: CASTSVGGGYGYTF. Here the CDR3 DNA reads TGTGCCAGCACATCGGTGGGAGGGGGCTATGGCTACACCTTC.

In this sample, this clonotype turned up a few times. V and J are TRBV7-2 and TRBJ2-7; D assignment may be TRBD1 or TRBD2 (5 bases each). In germline, CDR1 is SGHTA, CDR2 FQGNSA. V lost 4 bases and J 7 bases, leaving 17 bases between the germline ends. CDR3 size: 14 residues. CDR3 region: CASSSRDGAGEQYF. The CDR3 DNA sequence: TGTGCCAGCAGCTCCCGGGACGGGGCTGGAGAGCAGTACTTC.

The genes are TRBV12-3 or TRBV12-4 and TRBJ1-1, with 10 bases lining up with TRBD1. This CDR3 has 15 residues. The J segment lost 8 bases and the V segment lost 1 base, leaving 7 bases of the junction unmatched. CDR3 sequence reads: CASSLGDRGAKEAFF. CDR3 nucleotide sequence: TGTGCCAGCAGTTTAGGGGACAGGGGCGCAAAGGAAGCTTTCTTT.

The rearrangement joins TRBV7-9 to TRBJ2-6; D unclear. This CDR3 spans 15 amino acids. The germline gives CDR1 SEHNR, CDR2 FQNEAQ (reference sequence). V was pared by 3 bases and J by 3 bases, with 9 bases between. Here the CDR3 reads CASSLVWDGANVLTF. CDR3 in DNA: TGTGCCAGCAGCTTGGTCTGGGATGGGGCCAACGTCCTGACTTTC.

The chain carries TRBV7-8 and TRBJ2-2; 11 bases agree with TRBD2. CDR1 and CDR2 (germline): SGHVS, FQNEAQ. V was pared by 1 base and J by 7 bases, with 2 bases of the junction left unmatched. The CDR3 has 15 amino acids. The CDR3 protein is CASSLGLAGNGELFF. Written as DNA, the CDR3 is TGTGCCAGCAGCTTAGGACTAGCGGGGAACGGGGAGCTGTTTTTT. Full variable domain (missing parts from reference TRBV7-8 and TRBJ2-2): GAGVSQSPRYKVAKRGQDVALRCDPISGHVSLFWYQQALGQGPEFLTYFQNEAQLDKSGLPSDRFFAERPEGSVSTLKIQRTQQEDSAVYLCASSLGLAGNGELFFGEGSRLTVL.

The chain carries TRBV24-1 and TRBJ2-1; no clear D gene. Germline CDR1 is KGHDR and CDR2 is SFDVKD. The V end was cut by 1 base, the J end by 5 bases, with 8 bases between. The CDR3 covers 14 residues. The CDR3 DNA is TGTGCCACCAGTGATTTTGGCAATAACAATGAGCAGTTCTTC. Its translation: CATSDFGNNNEQFF.

This chain uses TRBV6-1 with TRBJ1-3; no clear D gene. The V gene's germline CDR1 is MNHNS and CDR2 SASEGT. The CDR3 extends over 15 amino acids. The V end lost 6 bases, the J end lost 0 bases, and 12 bases lay between the germline ends. CDR3 protein: CASSGSSTSGNTIYF. As DNA, the CDR3 is TGTGCCAGCAGCGGGTCCTCGACCTCTGGAAACACCATATATTTT.

This clonotype was detected a few times. The genes are TRBV4-2 and TRBJ2-1; TRBD2 agrees at 13 bases. Germline V gene lookup returns CDR1 LGHNA and CDR2 YNFKEQ. The CDR3 extends over 18 amino acids. Trimming cost V 3 bases and J 1 base; bases outside gene matches: 6. The CDR3 region is CASSHAGTSGNSYNEQFF. CDR3 DNA: TGTGCCAGCAGCCACGCCGGGACTAGCGGGAATTCCTACAATGAGCAGTTCTTC.

This clonotype was seen a few times. The rearrangement uses TRBV5-1 and TRBJ2-1; 14 bases line up with TRBD2. Unmatched junction bases numbered 14, after V lost 2 bases and J lost 1 base. The CDR3 has 21 residues. Looked up from germline, CDR1 is SGHRS and CDR2 is YFSETQ. The CDR3 bases are TGCGCCAGCAGCTTCCCCTGGGGGGGGACTAGCGGGAGCGGATCCTACAATGAGCAGTTCTTC. Translation gives CASSFPWGGTSGSGSYNEQFF.

The chain is built from TRBV24-1 and TRBJ2-1, with D unclear. Germline V gives CDR1 KGHDR, CDR2 SFDVKD. V gave up 3 bases and J gave up 12 bases, with 17 bases separating them. CDR3 size: 14 residues. The DNA of the CDR3 is TGTGCCACCAGTGATACCTCCCTGGTTCGGACGCAGTTCTTC. This gives the protein CATSDTSLVRTQFF.

The rearrangement joins TRBV20-1 to TRBJ2-7, with a tentative D call TRBD1 (5 bases). CDR1 is DFQATT, CDR2 SNEGSKA, per germline (reference sequence). Trimming stripped 3 bases from V and 3 bases from J, with 12 bases between. This CDR3 is built from 13 residues. CDR3 residues: CSASRPDSYEQYF. The CDR3 region has the DNA TGCAGTGCTAGTCGACCCGACAGCTACGAGCAGTACTTC.

This clonotype has only a few counts. The chain combines TRBV12-3 or TRBV12-4 with TRBJ1-5; D is undetermined. V was trimmed by 6 bases and J by 2 bases, leaving 5 bases between them. The CDR3 covers 12 residues. The CDR3 here is CASSTRNQPQHF. CDR3 nucleotide sequence: TGTGCCAGCAGCACTCGCAATCAGCCCCAGCATTTT.